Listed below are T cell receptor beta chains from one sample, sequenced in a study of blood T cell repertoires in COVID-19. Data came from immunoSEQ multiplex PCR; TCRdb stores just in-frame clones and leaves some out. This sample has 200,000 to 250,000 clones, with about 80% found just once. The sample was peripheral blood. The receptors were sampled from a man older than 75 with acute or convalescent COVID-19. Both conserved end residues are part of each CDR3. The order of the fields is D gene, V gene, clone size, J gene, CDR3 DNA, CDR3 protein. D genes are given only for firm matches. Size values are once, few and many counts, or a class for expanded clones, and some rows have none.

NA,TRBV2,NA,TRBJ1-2,TGTGCCAGCAGCCCGAACTATGGCTACACCTTC,CASSPNYGYTF
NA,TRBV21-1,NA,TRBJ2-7,TGTGCCAGCAGCAAAAGGGGGGACAGTCCCTACGAGCAGTACTTC,CASSKRGDSPYEQYF
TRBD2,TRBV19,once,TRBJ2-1,TGTGCCAGTAGTAACCCTAGCGGGAGGGGCGCTGAGCAGTTCTTC,CASSNPSGRGAEQFF
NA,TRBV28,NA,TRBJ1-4,TGTGCCAGCAGTCTGGGGGGGAGGTATGAAAAACTGTTTTTT,CASSLGGRYEKLFF
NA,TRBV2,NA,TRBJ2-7,TGTGCCAGCCTGTGGAGGGGCTACGAGCAGTACTTC,CASLWRGYEQYF
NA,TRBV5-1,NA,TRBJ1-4,TGCGCCAGCAGCTTGGTACCGGATGAAAAACTGTTTTTT,CASSLVPDEKLFF
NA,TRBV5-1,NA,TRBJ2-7,TGCGCCAGCAGCATTGACAGATTTCCCTACGAGCAGTACTTC,CASSIDRFPYEQYF
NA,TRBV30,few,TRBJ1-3,TGTGCCTGGAGTCCGGGGTCGGCTGGAAACACCATATATTTT,CAWSPGSAGNTIYF
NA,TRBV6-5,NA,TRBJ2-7,TGTGCCAGCAGTTACGCGGATTCCTACGAGCAGTACTTC,CASSYADSYEQYF
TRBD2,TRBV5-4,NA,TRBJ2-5,TGTGCCAGCAGCTTTGGGACTAGCGGACCCGTGCGGGAGACCCAGTACTTC,CASSFGTSGPVRETQYF
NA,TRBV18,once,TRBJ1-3,TGTGCCAGCTCACCAGACAGAGGAAACACCATATATTTT,CASSPDRGNTIYF
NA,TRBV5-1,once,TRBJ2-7,TGCGCCAGCATGGACAGTCACGAGCAGTACTTC,CASMDSHEQYF
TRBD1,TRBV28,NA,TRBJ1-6,TGTGCCAGCAGACCCACGACAGGGCGGAATTCACCCCTCCACTTT,CASRPTTGRNSPLHF
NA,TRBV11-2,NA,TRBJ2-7,TGTGCCAGCAGCTTATTATCCGGCGGTGAGTTCTTC,CASSLLSGGEFF
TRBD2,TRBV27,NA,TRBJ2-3,TGTGCCAGCAGCCCCAGAGAGCGGGGGTTCGCAGATACGCAGTATTTT,CASSPRERGFADTQYF